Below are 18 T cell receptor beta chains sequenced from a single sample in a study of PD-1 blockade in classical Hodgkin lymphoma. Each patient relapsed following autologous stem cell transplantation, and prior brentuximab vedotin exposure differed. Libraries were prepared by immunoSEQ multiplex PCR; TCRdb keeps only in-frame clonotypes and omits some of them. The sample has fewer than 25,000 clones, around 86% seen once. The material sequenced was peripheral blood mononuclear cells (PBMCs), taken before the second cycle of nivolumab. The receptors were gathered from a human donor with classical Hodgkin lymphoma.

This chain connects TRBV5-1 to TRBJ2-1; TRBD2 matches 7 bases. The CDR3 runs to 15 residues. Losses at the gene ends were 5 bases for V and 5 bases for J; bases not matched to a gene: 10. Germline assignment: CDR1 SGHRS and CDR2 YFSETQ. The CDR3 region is CASRPGTTRNNEQFF. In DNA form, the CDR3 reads TGCGCCAGCAGGCCCGGGACTACCAGAAACAATGAGCAGTTCTTC.

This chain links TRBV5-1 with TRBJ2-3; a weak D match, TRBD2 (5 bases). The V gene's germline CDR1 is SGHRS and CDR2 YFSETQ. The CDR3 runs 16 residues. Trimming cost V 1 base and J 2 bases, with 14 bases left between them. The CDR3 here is CASSLQSGIHTDTQYF. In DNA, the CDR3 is TGCGCCAGCAGCTTGCAATCGGGAATACACACAGATACGCAGTATTTT. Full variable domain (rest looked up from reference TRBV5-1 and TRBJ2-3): KAGVTQTPRYLIKTRGQQVTLSCSPISGHRSVSWYQQTPGQGLQFLFEYFSETQRNKGNFPGRFSGRQFSNSRSEMNVSTLELGDSALYLCASSLQSGIHTDTQYFGPGTRLTVL.

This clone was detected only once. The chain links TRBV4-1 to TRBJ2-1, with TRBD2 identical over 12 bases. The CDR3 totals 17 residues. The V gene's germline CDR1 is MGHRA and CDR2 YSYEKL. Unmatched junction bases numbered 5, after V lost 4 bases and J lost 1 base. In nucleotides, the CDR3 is TGCGCCAGCAGCCCAAGACTAGCGGGGGTGTCCTACAATGAGCAGTTCTTC. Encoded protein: CASSPRLAGVSYNEQFF.

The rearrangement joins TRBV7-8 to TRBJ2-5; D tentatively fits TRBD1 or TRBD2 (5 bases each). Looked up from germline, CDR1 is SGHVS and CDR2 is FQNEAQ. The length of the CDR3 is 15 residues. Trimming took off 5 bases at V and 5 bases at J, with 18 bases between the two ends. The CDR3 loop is CASSPEGRGGETQYF. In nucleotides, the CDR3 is TGTGCCAGCAGCCCAGAGGGTCGGGGCGGGGAGACCCAGTACTTC.

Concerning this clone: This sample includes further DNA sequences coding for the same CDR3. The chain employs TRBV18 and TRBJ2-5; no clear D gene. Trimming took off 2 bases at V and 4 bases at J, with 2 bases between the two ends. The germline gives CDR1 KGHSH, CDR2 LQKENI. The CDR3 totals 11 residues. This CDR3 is CASSPGETQYF. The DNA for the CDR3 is TGTGCCAGCTCACCAGGAGAGACCCAGTACTTC.

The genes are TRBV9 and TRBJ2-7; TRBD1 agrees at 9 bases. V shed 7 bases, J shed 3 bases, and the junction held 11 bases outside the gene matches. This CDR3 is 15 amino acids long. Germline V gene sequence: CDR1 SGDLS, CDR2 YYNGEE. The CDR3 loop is CASEGGTGYVYEQYF. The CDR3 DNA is TGTGCCAGCGAGGGGGGGACAGGGTACGTCTACGAGCAGTACTTC.

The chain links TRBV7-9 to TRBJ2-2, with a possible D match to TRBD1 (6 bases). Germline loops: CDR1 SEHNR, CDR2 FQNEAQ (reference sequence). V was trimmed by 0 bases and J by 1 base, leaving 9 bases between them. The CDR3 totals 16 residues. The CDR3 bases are TGTGCCAGCAGCTTAGCCGAGACAGGGAACACCGGGGAGCTGTTTTTT. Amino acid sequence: CASSLAETGNTGELFF. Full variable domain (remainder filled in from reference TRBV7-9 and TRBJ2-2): DTGVSQNPRHKITKRGQNVTFRCDPISEHNRLYWYRQTLGQGPEFLTYFQNEAQLEKSRLLSDRFSAERPKGSFSTLEIQRTEQGDSAMYLCASSLAETGNTGELFFGEGSRLTVL.

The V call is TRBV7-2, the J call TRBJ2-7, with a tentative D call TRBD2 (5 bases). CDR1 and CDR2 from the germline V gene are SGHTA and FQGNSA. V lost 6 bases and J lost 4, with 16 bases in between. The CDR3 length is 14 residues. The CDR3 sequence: CASSTDQRPYEQYF. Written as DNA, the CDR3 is TGTGCCAGCAGTACAGACCAGCGGCCTTACGAGCAGTACTTC.

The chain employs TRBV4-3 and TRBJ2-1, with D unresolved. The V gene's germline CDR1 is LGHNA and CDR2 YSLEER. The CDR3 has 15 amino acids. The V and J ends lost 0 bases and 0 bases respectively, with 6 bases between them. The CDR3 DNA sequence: TGCGCCAGCAGCCAAGACGCGAGCTCCTACAATGAGCAGTTCTTC. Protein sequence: CASSQDASSYNEQFF.

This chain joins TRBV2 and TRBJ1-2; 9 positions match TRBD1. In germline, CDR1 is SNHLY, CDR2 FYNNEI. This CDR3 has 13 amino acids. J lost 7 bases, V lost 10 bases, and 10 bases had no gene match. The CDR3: CATVRDRAFGYTF. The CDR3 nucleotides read TGTGCCACCGTCCGGGACAGGGCATTTGGCTACACCTTC.

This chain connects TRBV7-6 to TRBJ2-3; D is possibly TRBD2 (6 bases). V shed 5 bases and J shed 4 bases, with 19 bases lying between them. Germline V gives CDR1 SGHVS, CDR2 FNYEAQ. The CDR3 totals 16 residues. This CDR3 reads CASSPRRGYPSDTQYF. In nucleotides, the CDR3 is TGTGCCAGCAGCCCCCGACGGGGGTATCCGTCAGATACGCAGTATTTT.

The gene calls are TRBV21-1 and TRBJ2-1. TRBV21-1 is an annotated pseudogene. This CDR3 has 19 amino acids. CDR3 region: CASSKIRIFNRLLRDEQFF. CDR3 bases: TGTGCCAGCAGCAAAATAAGAATTTTTAATCGACTGTTAAGGGATGAGCAGTTCTTC.

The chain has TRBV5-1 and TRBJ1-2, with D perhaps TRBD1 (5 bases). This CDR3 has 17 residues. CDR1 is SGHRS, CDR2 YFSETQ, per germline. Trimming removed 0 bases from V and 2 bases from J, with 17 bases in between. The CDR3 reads CASSLGPGSFENYGYTF. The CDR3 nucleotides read TGCGCCAGCAGCTTGGGTCCAGGGTCCTTTGAGAACTATGGCTACACCTTC.

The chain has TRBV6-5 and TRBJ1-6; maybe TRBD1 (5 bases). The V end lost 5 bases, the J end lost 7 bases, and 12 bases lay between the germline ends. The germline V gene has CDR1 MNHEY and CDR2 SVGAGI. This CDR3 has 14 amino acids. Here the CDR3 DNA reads TGTGCCAGCAGTGAAGTGGGGGAAAATTCACCCCTCCACTTT. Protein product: CASSEVGENSPLHF.

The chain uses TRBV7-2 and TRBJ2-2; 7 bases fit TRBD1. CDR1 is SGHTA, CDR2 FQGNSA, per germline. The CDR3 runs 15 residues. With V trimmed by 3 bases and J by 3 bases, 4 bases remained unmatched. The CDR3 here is CASSLRTGYTGELFF. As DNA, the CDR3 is TGTGCCAGCAGCTTGAGGACAGGATACACCGGGGAGCTGTTTTTT.

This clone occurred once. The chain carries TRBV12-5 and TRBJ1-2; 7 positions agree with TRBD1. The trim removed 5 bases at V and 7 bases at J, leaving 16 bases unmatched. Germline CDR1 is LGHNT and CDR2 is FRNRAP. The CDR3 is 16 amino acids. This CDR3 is CASGGNRDSISRGYTF. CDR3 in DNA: TGTGCTAGTGGTGGCAACCGGGACAGCATCTCTCGTGGCTACACCTTC. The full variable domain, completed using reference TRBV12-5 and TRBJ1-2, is DARVTQTPRHKVTEMGQEVTMRCQPILGHNTVFWYRQTMMQGLELLAYFRNRAPLDDSGMPKDRFSAEMPDATLATLKIQPSEPRDSAVYFCASGGNRDSISRGYTFGSGTRLTVV.

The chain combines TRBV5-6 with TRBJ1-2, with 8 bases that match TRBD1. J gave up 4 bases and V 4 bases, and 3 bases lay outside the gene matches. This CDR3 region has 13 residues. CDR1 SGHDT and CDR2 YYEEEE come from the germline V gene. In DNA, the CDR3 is TGTGCCAGCAGCCCCAGGGGGCTCTATGGCTACACCTTC. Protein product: CASSPRGLYGYTF.

The CDR3 reads CASSRGYEQYF. Here the CDR3 DNA reads TGTGCCAGCAGCAGGGGTTACGAGCAGTACTTC. This sequence joins TRBV6-6 and TRBJ2-7; a weak D match, TRBD1 (6 bases). The V and J ends lost 6 bases and 4 bases respectively, with 7 bases between them. The CDR3 is 11 amino acids. The germline V gene has CDR1 MNHNY and CDR2 SVGAGI (reference sequence).